Each of the 29 T cell receptor beta chains below was sequenced from the same sample in a study of T cell responses to AZD1222 COVID-19 vaccine. Sequencing was performed with immunoSEQ multiplex PCR; in TCRdb, only in-frame clones are kept and a portion is missing. The sample has about 150,000 clones, roughly 92% seen once. Specimen: peripheral blood, collected on day 0 of AZD1222 vaccination. These receptors were collected from an adult in good health.

The rearrangement links TRBV13 to TRBJ2-1, with TRBD2 matching 9 bases. Germline loops: CDR1 PRHDT, CDR2 FYEKMQ (reference sequence). Trimming cost V 2 bases and J 9 bases; bases outside gene matches: 11. This CDR3 contains 16 residues. CDR3 loop: CASSLLLAGGQVEQFF. The DNA for the CDR3 is TGTGCCAGCAGCTTACTCTTGGCGGGGGGGCAGGTTGAGCAGTTCTTC.

This sequence joins TRBV6-5 and TRBJ1-3; tentative D call: TRBD1 (5 bases). Germline lookup yields CDR1 MNHEY and CDR2 SVGAGI. The germline V and J ends were trimmed by 0 bases and 1 base, with 10 bases remaining between them. The CDR3 runs to 16 residues. CDR3 nucleotide sequence: TGTGCCAGCAGTTACTCAAACCAGGGATCTGGAAACACCATATATTTT. As protein: CASSYSNQGSGNTIYF.

The rearrangement links TRBV28 to TRBJ2-3; 10 bases line up with TRBD1. The V gene end was trimmed by 6 bases and the J gene end by 1 base; junction bases not matched to a gene: 4. CDR1 is MDHEN, CDR2 SYDVKM, per germline. This CDR3 contains 15 residues. The CDR3 sequence is CASRTGGFRTDTQYF. CDR3 coding DNA: TGTGCCAGCAGGACAGGGGGCTTTCGCACAGATACGCAGTATTTT. The full variable domain, in which reference TRBV28 and TRBJ2-3 provide the parts outside the CDR3, is DVKVTQSSRYLVKRTGEKVFLECVQDMDHENMFWYRQDPGLGLRLIYFSYDVKMKEKGDIPEGYSVSREKKERFSLILESASTNQTSMYLCASRTGGFRTDTQYFGPGTRLTVL.

The genes are TRBV3-1 (or the pseudogene TRBV3-2) and TRBJ1-3; D is undetermined. This CDR3 has 16 residues. V lost 1 base, J lost 3 bases, and 13 bases lay in between. The V gene's germline CDR1 is LGHDT and CDR2 YNNKEL (reference sequence). In nucleotides, the CDR3 is TGTGCCAGCAGCCAAGGTCTCCTAACTTATGGAAACACCATATATTTT. It translates to CASSQGLLTYGNTIYF.

Only a few counts were recorded for this clone. The V and J genes are TRBV28 and TRBJ2-5; D is possibly TRBD2 (6 bases). With 5 bases removed from V and 2 bases from J, the gap between germline ends came to 15 bases. CDR3 length equals 15 residues. Germline CDR1 MDHEN, CDR2 SYDVKM. The CDR3 protein is CASSRRGGLQETQYF. The CDR3 DNA follows: TGTGCCAGCAGTCGACGCGGTGGACTACAAGAGACCCAGTACTTC. Based on the CDR3 plus reference TRBV28 and TRBJ2-5, the full variable domain is DVKVTQSSRYLVKRTGEKVFLECVQDMDHENMFWYRQDPGLGLRLIYFSYDVKMKEKGDIPEGYSVSREKKERFSLILESASTNQTSMYLCASSRRGGLQETQYFGPGTRLLVL.

V is TRBV5-5 and J is TRBJ1-6, with D uncertain. V lost 2 bases and J lost 9, with 21 bases in between. Germline CDR1 reads SGHKS; CDR2 reads YYEKEE (reference sequence). This CDR3 is 17 amino acids long. CDR3 region: CASSFRPLVQSGSPLHF. DNA for the CDR3: TGTGCCAGCAGCTTTCGTCCGTTAGTACAGAGCGGTTCACCCCTCCACTTT. Based on the CDR3 plus reference TRBV5-5 and TRBJ1-6, the full variable domain is DAGVTQSPTHLIKTRGQQVTLRCSPISGHKSVSWYQQVLGQGPQFIFQYYEKEERGRGNFPDRFSARQFPNYSSELNVNALLLGDSALYLCASSFRPLVQSGSPLHFGNGTRLTVT.

The chain combines TRBV11-2 with TRBJ1-2; D remains unclear. The CDR3 spans 16 residues. Germline assignment: CDR1 SGHAT and CDR2 FQNNGV. Between the trimmed V and J ends, which lost 1 base and 8 bases, there was a span of 20 bases. The CDR3 sequence is CASSLGGSGGWEGYTF. In nucleotides, the CDR3 is TGTGCCAGCAGCTTAGGTGGATCGGGAGGGTGGGAAGGCTACACCTTC.

The chain carries TRBV18 and TRBJ1-5; TRBD1 might be the D (6 bases). Trimming pared 4 bases from V and 4 bases from J, leaving 14 bases between. The CDR3 runs 15 residues. Germline V gene sequence: CDR1 KGHSH, CDR2 LQKENI. CDR3 loop: CASSQETGLNQPQHF. In nucleotides, the CDR3 is TGTGCCAGCTCACAGGAGACAGGCCTTAATCAGCCCCAGCATTTT.

J is TRBJ2-1 and V is TRBV7-6; the match to TRBD2 covers 8 bases. The V gene end was trimmed by 1 base and the J gene end by 9 bases; junction bases not matched to a gene: 2. The CDR3 contains 13 residues. Per the germline V gene, CDR1 is SGHVS and CDR2 is FNYEAQ. This CDR3 is CASSLGTSTEQFF. DNA of the CDR3: TGTGCCAGCAGCTTAGGGACTAGCACTGAGCAGTTCTTC.

The rearrangement links TRBV7-9 to TRBJ2-7; tentative D call: TRBD1 (6 bases). Trimming cost V 4 bases and J 4 bases, with 8 bases left between them. This CDR3 comprises 12 residues. In germline, CDR1 is SEHNR, CDR2 FQNEAQ (reference sequence). Here the CDR3 reads CASSSGTYEQYV. CDR3 in DNA: TGTGCCAGCAGCTCCGGGACATACGAGCAGTACGTC.

The chain employs TRBV5-1 and TRBJ1-1, with D possibly matching TRBD1 (6 bases). CDR3 length: 13 amino acids. V was cut by 2 bases and J by 4 bases, with 9 bases left in between. Germline CDR1 and CDR2: SGHRS and YFSETQ. The CDR3 is CASSLTGPTEAFF. CDR3 DNA sequence: TGCGCCAGCAGCTTAACAGGGCCCACTGAAGCTTTCTTT.

The chain recombines TRBV19 with TRBJ1-3; 8 positions match TRBD1. The CDR3 runs 16 residues. CDR1 and CDR2 from the germline V gene are LNHDA and SQIVND (reference sequence). With 6 bases clipped from V and 3 bases from J, the junction kept 10 bases outside the gene matches. CDR3 loop: CASSAEDRAGGNTIYF. CDR3 coding DNA: TGTGCCAGTAGCGCTGAGGACAGGGCGGGTGGAAACACCATATATTTT.

The chain uses TRBV6-6 and TRBJ1-5, with TRBD1 identical over 7 bases. This CDR3 is built from 12 residues. The V segment lost 6 bases and the J segment 7 bases; nucleotides outside the gene matches: 3. The V gene's germline CDR1 is MNHNY and CDR2 SVGAGI (reference sequence). For the CDR3, the DNA is TGTGCCAGCAGCCCACAGGGGCAGCCCCAGCATTTT. Translating it yields CASSPQGQPQHF.

The V gene is TRBV7-3, the J gene TRBJ2-1, with TRBD1 identical over 7 bases. Trimming at V came to 8 bases and at J to 8 bases, leaving 15 bases not matched to a gene. Germline CDR1 is SGHTA and CDR2 is FQGTGA. The CDR3 covers 15 residues. The CDR3: CASANRDSGFDEQFF. The CDR3 nucleotides read TGTGCCAGCGCTAACCGGGACAGTGGGTTTGATGAGCAGTTCTTC.

The chain employs TRBV11-2 and TRBJ1-1; 7 bases line up with TRBD1. The CDR3 sequence is 18 residues long. The junction had 15 bases not matched to a gene; V was cut back by 5 bases and J by 0 bases. Germline V lookup: CDR1 SGHAT, CDR2 FQNNGV. CDR3 residues: CASSLTGLDLSMNTEAFF. Written as DNA, the CDR3 is TGTGCCAGCAGCCTGACAGGGTTGGACCTAAGCATGAACACTGAAGCTTTCTTT.

The rearrangement links TRBV25-1 to TRBJ2-1; D uncertain. The germline V gene has CDR1 MGHDK and CDR2 SYGVNS. V lost 10 bases and J lost 5, with 15 bases in between. The CDR3 runs 13 residues. The CDR3 reads CATGVGFHNEQFF. The CDR3 nucleotides are TGTGCCACAGGCGTCGGCTTTCACAATGAGCAGTTCTTC.

This chain joins TRBV24-1 and TRBJ1-5; 10 nucleotides match TRBD1. The V and J ends lost 2 bases and 7 bases, in that order; junction bases with no gene match: 16. This CDR3 is 19 amino acids long. Germline assignment: CDR1 KGHDR and CDR2 SFDVKD. The CDR3 sequence is CATSDSTGGGGLRWQPQHF. The CDR3 DNA reads as TGTGCCACCAGTGATTCGACAGGGGGCGGCGGACTTAGGTGGCAGCCCCAGCATTTT.

The rearrangement links TRBV19 to TRBJ1-1; D not resolved. CDR3 length equals 13 residues. Germline values: CDR1 LNHDA, CDR2 SQIVND (reference sequence). V was shortened by 2 bases and J by 1 base, with 5 bases between the two germline ends. CDR3 region: CASSIQENTEAFF. CDR3 nucleotide sequence: TGTGCCAGTAGTATACAGGAGAACACTGAAGCTTTCTTT. Complete variable domain (other parts from reference TRBV19 and TRBJ1-1): DGGITQSPKYLFRKEGQNVTLSCEQNLNHDAMYWYRQDPGQGLRLIYYSQIVNDFQKGDIAEGYSVSREKKESFPLTVTSAQKNPTAFYLCASSIQENTEAFFGQGTRLTVV.

This sequence joins TRBV30 and TRBJ1-5; no clear D gene. The ends were cut back, 0 bases at V and 3 bases at J, with 6 bases in the middle. This CDR3 has 13 amino acids. Germline CDR1 and CDR2: GTSNPN and SVGIG (reference sequence). The CDR3 DNA is TGTGCCTGGAGTGTAGTACCCAATCAGCCCCAGCATTTT. This sequence encodes CAWSVVPNQPQHF.

In this sample, this clone turned up once. The chain carries TRBV7-9 and TRBJ1-5; D might be TRBD1 (6 bases). V was cut by 5 bases and J by 7 bases, with 15 bases left in between. CDR3 size: 14 residues. CDR1 is SEHNR, CDR2 FQNEAQ, per germline (reference sequence). CDR3 region: CASSLIGGEQPQHF. DNA of the CDR3: TGTGCCAGCAGCCTAATTGGGGGCGAACAGCCCCAGCATTTT. The whole variable domain, filled in from reference TRBV7-9 and TRBJ1-5, reads DTGVSQNPRHKITKRGQNVTFRCDPISEHNRLYWYRQTLGQGPEFLTYFQNEAQLEKSRLLSDRFSAERPKGSFSTLEIQRTEQGDSAMYLCASSLIGGEQPQHFGDGTRLSIL.

The rearrangement links TRBV15 to TRBJ2-7; D unresolved. There are 16 residues in the CDR3. The germline V and J ends were trimmed by 4 bases and 0 bases, with 16 bases remaining between them. Germline V gene lookup returns CDR1 LNHNV and CDR2 YYDKDF (reference sequence). The CDR3 nucleotides are TGTGCCACCAGCAACAGAGACCAGGACCTCTCCTACGAGCAGTACGTC. The encoded protein is CATSNRDQDLSYEQYV.

V and J are TRBV21-1 and TRBJ2-6. TRBV21-1 is termed a pseudogene. The CDR3 is 14 residues long. CDR3: CASSGCSGANVLTF. In DNA, the CDR3 is TGTGCCAGCAGCGGGTGTTCTGGGGCCAACGTCCTGACTTTC.

The chain is built from TRBV5-4 and TRBJ1-3; 12 bases align to TRBD1. The junction had 6 bases not matched to a gene; V was cut back by 5 bases and J by 6 bases. The germline CDR1 and CDR2 sequences are SGHNT and YYREEE (reference sequence). CDR3 length: 15 amino acids. This CDR3 is CASSYGTGGANTIYF. The CDR3 bases are TGTGCCAGCAGTTACGGGACAGGGGGCGCAAACACCATATATTTT.

The J gene is TRBJ2-1, the V gene TRBV7-9, with D uncertain. V was cut by 5 bases and J by 7 bases, with 6 bases left in between. The CDR3 runs to 11 residues. CDR1 and CDR2 (germline): SEHNR, FQNEAQ (reference sequence). CDR3 in DNA: TGTGCCAGCAGCCCCGCTAATGAGCAGTTCTTC. Its protein is CASSPANEQFF.

This clone was observed once. The V gene is TRBV27, the J gene TRBJ2-7; D might be TRBD1 (5 bases). The CDR3 is 13 amino acids. The V gene's germline CDR1 is MNHEY and CDR2 SMNVEV (reference sequence). The V and J ends lost 6 bases and 3 bases respectively, with 12 bases between them. The CDR3 DNA reads as TGTGCCAGCAGCTTCAGGGTAAACTACGAGCAGTACGTC. It codes for CASSFRVNYEQYV.

V and J are TRBV7-8 and TRBJ2-7; tentative D call: TRBD1 (5 bases). The V end was cut by 4 bases, the J end by 3 bases, with 19 bases between. Germline V gene data show CDR1 as SGHVS and CDR2 as FQNEAQ. The CDR3 loop spans 16 amino acids. CDR3 residues: CASSSLDSQWVYEQYV. The CDR3, as DNA: TGTGCCAGCAGCTCCCTCGACAGCCAATGGGTCTACGAGCAGTACGTC.

The chain has TRBV10-1 and TRBJ2-2, with 7 bases aligning to TRBD1. This CDR3 has 15 residues. Germline CDR1 is WNHNN and CDR2 is SYGVQD (reference sequence). With V trimmed by 5 bases and J by 0 bases, 3 bases remained unmatched. This CDR3 reads CASSPGTANTGELFF. The CDR3 nucleotides read TGCGCCAGCAGTCCCGGGACAGCGAACACCGGGGAGCTGTTTTTT.

The V gene is TRBV7-9, the J gene TRBJ2-7; weak D call: TRBD2 (5 bases). The germline V and J ends were trimmed by 2 bases and 2 bases, with 10 bases remaining between them. This CDR3 spans 14 amino acids. Germline V gene data show CDR1 as SEHNR and CDR2 as FQNEAQ (reference sequence). CDR3 bases: TGTGCCAGCAGCTTACGCCAGGAGGCCTACGAGCAGTACGTC. Amino acids: CASSLRQEAYEQYV.

This chain connects TRBV5-1 to TRBJ1-3; tentative D call: TRBD1 (6 bases). Trimming took off 1 base at V and 3 bases at J, with 8 bases between the two ends. This CDR3 contains 14 residues. In germline, CDR1 is SGHRS, CDR2 YFSETQ. The CDR3 sequence: CASSLTGYGNTIYF. The CDR3 coding sequence is TGCGCCAGCAGCTTGACAGGGTATGGAAACACCATATATTTT.